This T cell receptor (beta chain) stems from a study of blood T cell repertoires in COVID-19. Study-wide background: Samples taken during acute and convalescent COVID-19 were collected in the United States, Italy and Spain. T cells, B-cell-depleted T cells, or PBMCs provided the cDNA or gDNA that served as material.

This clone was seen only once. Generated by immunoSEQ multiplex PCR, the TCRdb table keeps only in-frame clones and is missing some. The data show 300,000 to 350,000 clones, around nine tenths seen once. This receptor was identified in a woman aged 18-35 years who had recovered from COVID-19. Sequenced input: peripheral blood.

The CDR3 DNA reads TGTGCCAGCAGCCCGCGTCCGAATCAGCCCCAGCATTTT. Protein: CASSPRPNQPQHF. The chain couples TRBV13 to TRBJ1-5; D gene unclear. V shed 5 bases and J shed 4 bases, with 9 bases lying between them. The CDR3 length is 13 residues. Germline V gene data show CDR1 as PRHDT and CDR2 as FYEKMQ (reference sequence).